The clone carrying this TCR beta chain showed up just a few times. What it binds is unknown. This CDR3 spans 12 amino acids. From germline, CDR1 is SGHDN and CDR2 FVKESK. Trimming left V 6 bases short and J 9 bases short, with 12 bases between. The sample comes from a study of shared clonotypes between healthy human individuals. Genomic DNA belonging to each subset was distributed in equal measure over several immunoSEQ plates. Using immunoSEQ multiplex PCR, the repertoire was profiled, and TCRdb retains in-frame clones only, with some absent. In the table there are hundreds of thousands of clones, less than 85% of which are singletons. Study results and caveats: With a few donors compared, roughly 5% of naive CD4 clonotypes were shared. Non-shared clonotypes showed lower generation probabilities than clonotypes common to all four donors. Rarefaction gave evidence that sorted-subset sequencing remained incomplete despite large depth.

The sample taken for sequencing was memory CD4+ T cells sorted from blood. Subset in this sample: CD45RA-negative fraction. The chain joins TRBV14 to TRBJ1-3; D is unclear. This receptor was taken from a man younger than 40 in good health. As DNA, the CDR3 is TGTGCCAGCAGTCACCAGGAGTCCACCATATATTTT. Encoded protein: CASSHQESTIYF. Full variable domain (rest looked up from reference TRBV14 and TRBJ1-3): EAGVTQFPSHSVIEKGQTVTLRCDPISGHDNLYWYRRVMGKEIKFLLHFVKESKQDESGMPNNRFLAERTGGTYSTLKVQPAELEDSGVYFCASSHQESTIYFGEGSWLTVV.